This entry concerns a single T cell receptor (beta chain). The data were obtained in a study of blood T cell repertoires in COVID-19. V shed 4 bases and J shed 0 bases, with 12 bases lying between them. Germline V gene data show CDR1 as LGHDT and CDR2 as YNNKEL (reference sequence). This CDR3 has 15 amino acids. Per the authors' pipeline: Estimated nucleated cell counts came from reference gene primer amplification. Some clones are missing from TCRdb's copy, which holds only in-frame ones; the method was immunoSEQ multiplex PCR. V, J and clone size are taken as reported in that table, and D and trimming were inferred from the DNA itself. The table has about 270,000 clones, less than 85% seen once.

The chain combines TRBV3-1 (or the pseudogene TRBV3-2) with TRBJ1-2; D is unclear. The sample comprised peripheral blood. This receptor was obtained from a woman aged 18-29 years with acute or convalescent COVID-19. DNA of the CDR3: TGTGCCAGCAGCCCGGGCGGGGATCCTAACTATGGCTACACCTTC. It specifies CASSPGGDPNYGYTF.